Below, 7 T cell receptor beta chains from the same sample are listed, as sequenced in a study of blood T cells in healthy people across ages. A J-beta primer mix and a sample-barcoded 5' primer were used in a second PCR of roughly 7 to 12 cycles. MiXCR, run by TCRdb on the 5' RACE reads, gives a single entry per CDR3 protein. The data show more than 1 million distinct CDR3 sequences, more than 40% seen once. Source material: blood. Receptors were obtained from a woman in her sixties or seventies in good health.

The J gene is TRBJ2-3, the V gene TRBV5-1, with TRBD2 matching over 8 bases. Trimming at V came to 2 bases and at J to 0 bases, leaving 5 bases not matched to a gene. Germline V gene sequence: CDR1 SGHRS, CDR2 YFSETQ. The CDR3 is 16 residues long. Here the CDR3 DNA reads TGCGCCAGCAGCTTCACGACTAGCGTTAGCACAGATACGCAGTATTTT. Its translation is CASSFTTSVSTDTQYF.

The chain employs TRBV4-2 and TRBJ2-1; TRBD2 matches at 7 bases. Germline CDR1 reads LGHNA; CDR2 reads YNFKEQ. The CDR3 totals 13 residues. V was pared by 2 bases and J by 10 bases, with 5 bases of the junction left unmatched. This chain's CDR3 is CASSQSPGLEQFF. As DNA, the CDR3 is TGTGCCAGCAGCCAAAGTCCGGGACTAGAGCAGTTCTTC.

This clonotype showed up just a few times. V is TRBV29-1 and J is TRBJ2-1, with TRBD2 identical over 13 bases. Trimming removed 3 bases from V and 2 bases from J; junction bases left unmatched: 7. Germline CDR1 and CDR2: SQVTM and ANQGSEA. This CDR3 contains 17 residues. In DNA, the CDR3 is TGCAGCGTTGAGGGACTAGCGGGACCTCTACCCTACAATGAGCAGTTCTTC. Translation: CSVEGLAGPLPYNEQFF.

Of note for this clonotype: A much larger clone lies a single base off, so this may be a read error. The gene calls are TRBV3-1 and TRBJ2-4; D unresolved. CDR1 and CDR2 (germline): LGHDT, YNNKEL (reference sequence). There are 15 residues in the CDR3. The CDR3 loop reads CANSQALNPLSKQYF. In nucleotides, the CDR3 is TGTGCCAACAGCCAAGCTCTGAACCCTCTTAGCAAGCAGTACTTC.

V is TRBV27 and J is TRBJ2-3; 15 bases line up with TRBD2. Germline CDR1 and CDR2: MNHEY and SMNVEV (reference sequence). Trimming at V came to 3 bases and at J to 2 bases, leaving 6 bases not matched to a gene. The CDR3 contains 18 residues. The chain's CDR3 is CASSFARTSGRVTDTQYF. Written as DNA, the CDR3 is TGTGCCAGCAGTTTTGCCCGGACTAGCGGGAGGGTCACAGATACGCAGTATTTT.

The chain is built from TRBV6-1 and TRBJ2-2; 7 positions match TRBD2. The CDR3 is 17 amino acids. CDR1 is MNHNS and CDR2 is SASEGT in the germline V gene. J lost 2 bases, V lost 5 bases, and 11 bases had no gene match. The chain's CDR3 is CASSPIGPGGNTGELFF. The CDR3 DNA reads TGTGCCAGCAGTCCAATTGGCCCGGGAGGTAACACCGGGGAGCTGTTTTTT.

There are a few counts of this clonotype. The chain carries TRBV27 and TRBJ2-3, with 15 bases identical to TRBD2. Germline V lookup: CDR1 MNHEY, CDR2 SMNVEV (reference sequence). This CDR3 contains 18 residues. V trimming: 3 bases; J trimming: 5 bases; junction bases outside the gene matches: 9. The CDR3 loop reads CASSFGSPGLAGGDTQYF. The CDR3 nucleotides are TGTGCCAGCAGTTTTGGTTCCCCGGGACTAGCGGGAGGAGATACGCAGTATTTT.